Listed here is a single TCR beta chain. Its antigen is not identified. Alongside a J-beta primer mix, a sample-barcoded 5' primer served in a second PCR lasting about 7 to 11 cycles. Each CDR3 protein gets one entry after TCRdb re-called the 5' RACE reads with MiXCR. The sample shows about 400,000 distinct CDR3 sequences, roughly half of them seen only once. The sample comes from a study of blood T cells in healthy people across ages. Turning to the study itself: When template switching was applied, about one barcoded beta molecule was captured per two T cells. Findings of the study overall: Older individuals had lower TCR beta diversity per million T cells (the decline was roughly linear).

The V end lost 7 bases, the J end lost 0 bases, and 20 bases lay between the germline ends. The CDR3 runs 16 residues. From germline, CDR1 is DFQATT and CDR2 SNEGSKA (reference sequence). All donors came from Russia, were Caucasian and healthy, and spanned ages about 6 to 100. With each sample, at least 5 micrograms of total RNA were extracted. What was sequenced was blood. This TCR was recovered from a man between 60 and 75 years old in good health. The chain links TRBV20-1 to TRBJ2-3, with D perhaps TRBD2 (6 bases). CDR3 sequence (DNA): TGCAGTGTGCTAGCCCCCCTGGAGGGAAGCACAGATACGCAGTATTTT. Translated: CSVLAPLEGSTDTQYF.